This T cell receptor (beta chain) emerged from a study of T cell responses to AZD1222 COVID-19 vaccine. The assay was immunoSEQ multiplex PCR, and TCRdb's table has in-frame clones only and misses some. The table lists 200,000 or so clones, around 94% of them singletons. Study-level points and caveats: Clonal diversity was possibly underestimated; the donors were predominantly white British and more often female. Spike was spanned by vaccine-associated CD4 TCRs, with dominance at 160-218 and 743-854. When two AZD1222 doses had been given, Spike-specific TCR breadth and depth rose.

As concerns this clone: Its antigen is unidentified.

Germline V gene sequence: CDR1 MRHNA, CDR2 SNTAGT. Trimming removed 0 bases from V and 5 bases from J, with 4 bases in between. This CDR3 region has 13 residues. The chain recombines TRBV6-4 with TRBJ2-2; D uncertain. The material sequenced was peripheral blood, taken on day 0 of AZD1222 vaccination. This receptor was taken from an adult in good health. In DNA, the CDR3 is TGTGCCAGCAGTGACTCTGCAACCGGGGAGCTGTTTTTT. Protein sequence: CASSDSATGELFF.